What follows are 15 T cell receptor beta chains derived from one specimen sequenced in a study of identical twins. TCRdb re-called the 5' RACE reads with MiXCR, one entry per CDR3 protein. The table has fewer than 650,000 distinct CDR3 sequences, 9.6% seen once. In addition, the sample was reused for a study of yellow fever vaccine responses in identical twins.

Sequencing input: PBMCs. These receptors all come from a young woman in good health.

V and J are TRBV20-1 and TRBJ2-1; 9 bases fit TRBD2. With V trimmed by 6 bases and J by 3 bases, 12 bases remained unmatched. Looked up from germline, CDR1 is DFQATT and CDR2 is SNEGSKA (reference sequence). The CDR3 is made up of 16 amino acids. The CDR3 sequence: CSASLLAGALYNEQFF. In nucleotides, the CDR3 is TGCAGTGCCTCGTTATTAGCGGGAGCGCTCTACAATGAGCAGTTCTTC.

At least ten counts were recorded for this clonotype. The chain is built from TRBV3-1 and TRBJ2-7; 7 bases match TRBD2. In germline, CDR1 is LGHDT, CDR2 YNNKEL (reference sequence). V lost 4 bases to trimming and J lost 4 bases; unmatched junction nucleotides: 7. The CDR3 extends over 14 amino acids. CDR3 amino acids: CASSRGLEGYEQYF. CDR3 nucleotides: TGTGCCAGCAGCCGAGGACTAGAAGGGTACGAGCAGTACTTC.

This clonotype was observed many times. The rearrangement uses TRBV28 and TRBJ2-1; D may be TRBD2 (6 bases). This CDR3 has 12 residues. Germline V gene sequence: CDR1 MDHEN, CDR2 SYDVKM. Trimming took 7 bases from V and 10 from J, leaving 14 bases between them. The CDR3 DNA reads TGTGCCAGCACCCAGTCCGCGGGAGAGCAGTTCTTC. Translating gives CASTQSAGEQFF.

The sample holds a few counts of this clonotype. The genes are TRBV16 and TRBJ2-2; 8 positions match TRBD1. Germline CDR1 reads KGHSY; CDR2 reads FQNENV. V shed 5 bases, J shed 7 bases, and the junction held 9 bases outside the gene matches. The CDR3 runs to 15 residues. CDR3 sequence reads: CASSARQGADGELFF. The CDR3 DNA follows: TGTGCCAGCAGCGCCCGCCAGGGGGCCGACGGGGAGCTGTTTTTT. Filled out from reference TRBV16 and TRBJ2-2, the complete variable domain reads GEEVAQTPKHLVRGEGQKAKLYCAPIKGHSYVFWYQQVLKNEFKFLISFQNENVFDETGMPKERFSAKCLPNSPCSLEIQATKLEDSAVYFCASSARQGADGELFFGEGSRLTVL.

The chain recombines TRBV29-1 with TRBJ2-1; tentatively, D is TRBD1 or TRBD2 (6 bases each). The germline CDR1 and CDR2 sequences are SQVTM and ANQGSEA. Trimming took off 3 bases at V and 1 base at J, with 10 bases between the two ends. The CDR3 totals 14 residues. The chain's CDR3 is CSVEGGWSYNEQFF. CDR3 DNA: TGCAGCGTTGAGGGGGGCTGGTCCTACAATGAGCAGTTCTTC.

This clonotype has a count of ten or more. The V gene is TRBV19, the J gene TRBJ1-1; D gene unclear. V lost 7 bases to trimming and J lost 0 bases, with 15 bases between them. Germline CDR1 LNHDA, CDR2 SQIVND (reference sequence). The CDR3 is made up of 15 amino acids. This CDR3 is CASNRRPSMNTEAFF. The CDR3 region has the DNA TGTGCCAGTAATCGCCGGCCTTCTATGAACACTGAAGCTTTCTTT.

The chain carries TRBV6-5 and TRBJ2-3; D is ambiguous. CDR1 is MNHEY, CDR2 SVGAGI, per germline. CDR3 length: 12 residues. Trimming removed 6 bases at V and 5 bases at J, with 9 bases between. The CDR3 DNA sequence: TGTGCCAGCAGCCAAGGGATAGATACGCAGTATTTT. Translated, it gives CASSQGIDTQYF.

J is TRBJ2-3 and V is TRBV29-1; 12 bases are shared with TRBD2. Germline lookup yields CDR1 SQVTM and CDR2 ANQGSEA. The CDR3 extends over 13 amino acids. The trim removed 8 bases at V and 7 bases at J, leaving 7 bases unmatched. Written as DNA, the CDR3 is TGCAGCCTTGCTACTAGCGGGGGGTATACGCAGTATTTT. Encoded protein: CSLATSGGYTQYF.

This clonotype came up many times. The V call is TRBV29-1, the J call TRBJ2-5; D unresolved. The length of the CDR3 is 12 residues. Trimming left V 4 bases short and J 5 bases short, with 11 bases between. The germline gives CDR1 SQVTM, CDR2 ANQGSEA. CDR3 nucleotides: TGCAGCGTTGCCAGGAGAAGGGAGACCCAGTACTTC. As protein: CSVARRRETQYF. Using reference TRBV29-1 and TRBJ2-5 for the parts outside the CDR3, the full variable domain is SAVISQKPSRDICQRGTSLTIQCQVDSQVTMMFWYRQQPGQSLTLIATANQGSEATYESGFVIDKFPISRPNLTFSTLTVSNMSPEDSSIYLCSVARRRETQYFGPGTRLLVL.

This clonotype was counted only a few times. The rearrangement links TRBV4-3 to TRBJ2-5; 7 nucleotides match TRBD2. The trim removed 0 bases at V and 5 bases at J, leaving 9 bases unmatched. The CDR3 loop spans 16 amino acids. Germline CDR1 and CDR2: LGHNA and YSLEER. CDR3 in DNA: TGCGCCAGCAGCCAAGATTGGCCTCCCGGGGGGGAGACCCAGTACTTC. Translation: CASSQDWPPGGETQYF.

The rearrangement links TRBV20-1 to TRBJ1-5; the match to TRBD1 covers 7 bases. There are 13 residues in the CDR3. Germline loops: CDR1 DFQATT, CDR2 SNEGSKA (reference sequence). The CDR3 here is CSTGDSSNQPQHF. Written as DNA, the CDR3 is TGCAGCACAGGGGATTCTAGCAATCAGCCCCAGCATTTT.

There are a few counts of this clonotype. J is TRBJ2-6 and V is TRBV4-2, with 7 bases lining up with TRBD1. Per the germline V gene, CDR1 is LGHNA and CDR2 is YNFKEQ. This CDR3 is 17 amino acids long. V trimming: 0 bases; J trimming: 1 base; junction bases outside the gene matches: 3. In nucleotides, the CDR3 is TGTGCCAGCAGCCAAGAGACAGGGCTTTCTGGGGCCAACGTCCTGACTTTC. Its protein is CASSQETGLSGANVLTF.

The chain uses TRBV6-5 and TRBJ1-4, with no clear D. Germline V gene lookup returns CDR1 MNHEY and CDR2 SVGAGI. The CDR3 runs to 17 residues. Between the trimmed V and J ends, which lost 2 bases and 6 bases, there was a span of 19 bases. This CDR3 is CASSYPVAGSWDEKLFF. CDR3 bases: TGTGCCAGCAGTTACCCCGTGGCGGGAAGTTGGGATGAAAAACTGTTTTTT.

This clonotype was detected only a few times. The chain employs TRBV28 and TRBJ2-7; 8 bases align to TRBD2. The CDR3 spans 15 residues. V trimming: 6 bases; J trimming: 1 base; junction bases outside the gene matches: 8. In germline, CDR1 is MDHEN, CDR2 SYDVKM. CDR3 coding DNA: TGTGCCAGCAGCCCCCGGGGGGGGCTTTCCTACGAGCAGTACTTC. As protein: CASSPRGGLSYEQYF.

This clonotype was detected ten times or more. CDR3 loop: CASSQASGGPYEQYF. The CDR3 DNA reads as TGTGCCAGCAGCCAAGCGTCGGGAGGGCCCTACGAGCAGTACTTC. The chain uses TRBV3-1 and TRBJ2-7; TRBD2 matches at 8 bases. The junction had 4 bases not matched to a gene; V was cut back by 1 base and J by 2 bases. Germline values: CDR1 LGHDT, CDR2 YNNKEL (reference sequence). The CDR3 loop spans 15 amino acids.